The clone carrying this T cell receptor beta chain was recorded once. What it binds is unknown. The sample belongs to a study of cytotoxic CD8 clonotypes in ibrutinib-treated CLL. The wider study: Patients attained some 25 partial and 2 complete responses; at median approximately 70 months, around 15 remained remitted while approximately twelve progressed. Findings and caveats of the study: Clonality went up at ibrutinib response and then declined back toward baseline at progression. While tracking circulating CD8+ T-cell counts, baseline clonality exceeded that of age-matched healthy donors.

Between the trimmed V and J ends, which lost 6 bases and 2 bases, there was a span of 10 bases. The CDR3 sequence is 14 residues long. The germline CDR1 and CDR2 sequences are LNHDA and SQIVND (reference sequence). The planned depth of sequencing spanned 1 in 200,000 to 1 in 1 million T cells. Profiled with immunoSEQ multiplex PCR; TCRdb holds only in-frame clones, not every one. The data show 250,000 or so clones, 70% seen once. The material was PBMCs, obtained after 24 months of ibrutinib treatment. This receptor was obtained from a human donor with chronic lymphocytic leukemia. This rearrangement joins TRBV19 to TRBJ2-2, with a weak D call TRBD2 (6 bases). CDR3 sequence: CASRRRANTGELFF. The CDR3, as DNA: TGTGCCAGTAGAAGGAGGGCAAACACCGGGGAGCTGTTTTTT.